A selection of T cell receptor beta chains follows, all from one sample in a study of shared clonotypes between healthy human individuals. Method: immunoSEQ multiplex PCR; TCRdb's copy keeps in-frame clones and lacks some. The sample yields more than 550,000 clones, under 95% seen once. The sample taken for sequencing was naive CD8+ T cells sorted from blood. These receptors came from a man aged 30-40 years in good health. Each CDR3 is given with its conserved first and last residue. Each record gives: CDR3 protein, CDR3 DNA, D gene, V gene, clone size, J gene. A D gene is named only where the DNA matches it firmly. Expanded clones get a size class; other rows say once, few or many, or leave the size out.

cdr3_aa: CASSFRRGYGETQYF
cdr3_nt: TGTGCCAGCAGTTTCCGCAGGGGGTATGGGGAGACCCAGTACTTC
d_call: TRBD1
v_call: TRBV28
clone_size: NA
j_call: TRBJ2-5

cdr3_aa: CSAFSGRRLF
cdr3_nt: TGCAGTGCCTTTAGCGGGAGGCGGCTCTTC
d_call: TRBD2
v_call: TRBV20-1
clone_size: NA
j_call: TRBJ2-7

cdr3_aa: CASSVGGITGELFF
cdr3_nt: TGTGCCAGCAGCGTAGGGGGAATCACCGGGGAGCTGTTTTTT
d_call: NA
v_call: TRBV9
clone_size: NA
j_call: TRBJ2-2

cdr3_aa: CSVVTGGLETQYF
cdr3_nt: TGCAGCGTAGTGACAGGGGGATTAGAGACCCAGTACTTC
d_call: TRBD1
v_call: TRBV29-1
clone_size: NA
j_call: TRBJ2-5

cdr3_aa: CSVDRGSYGYTF
cdr3_nt: TGCAGCGTCGACAGGGGTAGCTATGGCTACACCTTC
d_call: TRBD1
v_call: TRBV29-1
clone_size: NA
j_call: TRBJ1-2

cdr3_aa: CASSPIPGGDEKLFF
cdr3_nt: TGTGCCAGCAGTCCGATCCCAGGGGGGGATGAAAAACTGTTTTTT
d_call: TRBD1
v_call: TRBV6-5
clone_size: NA
j_call: TRBJ1-4

cdr3_aa: CASSNQGTSGRNEQFF
cdr3_nt: TGTGCCAGCAGCAATCAGGGGACTAGCGGGAGGAATGAGCAGTTCTTC
d_call: TRBD2
v_call: TRBV9
clone_size: NA
j_call: TRBJ2-1

cdr3_aa: CASSPGQGGQPQHF
cdr3_nt: TGTGCCAGCAGCCCGGGACAGGGGGGCCAGCCCCAGCATTTT
d_call: TRBD1
v_call: TRBV7-8
clone_size: NA
j_call: TRBJ1-5

cdr3_aa: CASSIPDGGEYEQYF
cdr3_nt: TGTGCCAGTAGTATACCCGACGGGGGGGAATACGAGCAGTACTTC
d_call: TRBD2
v_call: TRBV19
clone_size: NA
j_call: TRBJ2-7

cdr3_aa: CASSGASGTSETQYF
cdr3_nt: TGTGCCAGCAGCGGGGCTAGCGGGACTTCAGAGACCCAGTACTTC
d_call: TRBD2
v_call: TRBV11-2
clone_size: NA
j_call: TRBJ2-5

cdr3_aa: CASSYSARYEQYF
cdr3_nt: TGTGCCAGCAGTTACTCGGCCCGCTACGAGCAGTACTTC
d_call: NA
v_call: TRBV6-5
clone_size: NA
j_call: TRBJ2-7

cdr3_aa: CASSPGGLSPLHF
cdr3_nt: TGTGCCAGCAGTCCCGGAGGGTTGTCACCCCTCCACTTT
d_call: NA
v_call: TRBV28
clone_size: NA
j_call: TRBJ1-6

cdr3_aa: CASRQRPPQAGAAGGQFF
cdr3_nt: TGTGCCAGCAGGCAACGACCCCCCCAAGCGGGGGCGGCAGGGGGGCAGTTCTTC
d_call: NA
v_call: TRBV27
clone_size: NA
j_call: TRBJ2-1

cdr3_aa: CASSIGLGQPQHF
cdr3_nt: TGTGCCAGTAGTATAGGGCTTGGTCAGCCCCAGCATTTT
d_call: NA
v_call: TRBV19
clone_size: few
j_call: TRBJ1-5

cdr3_aa: CASSGGISSYGYTF
cdr3_nt: TGTGCCAGCAGTGGGGGTATCAGTTCCTATGGCTACACCTTC
d_call: NA
v_call: TRBV6-1
clone_size: NA
j_call: TRBJ1-2

cdr3_aa: CASSKTNTEAFF
cdr3_nt: TGTGCCAGCAGCAAAACGAACACTGAAGCTTTCTTT
d_call: NA
v_call: TRBV13
clone_size: NA
j_call: TRBJ1-1

cdr3_aa: CASSIAGRHNEQFF
cdr3_nt: TGTGCCAGTAGTATAGCGGGTCGTCACAATGAGCAGTTCTTC
d_call: NA
v_call: TRBV19
clone_size: NA
j_call: TRBJ2-1

cdr3_aa: CASSSPSVTGPSYEQYF
cdr3_nt: TGTGCCAGCAGCTCGCCCAGTGTCACAGGGCCCTCCTACGAGCAGTACTTC
d_call: NA
v_call: TRBV7-8
clone_size: NA
j_call: TRBJ2-7

cdr3_aa: CASSLAVEERNQPQHF
cdr3_nt: TGTGCCAGCAGCTTAGCCGTCGAGGAGAGAAATCAGCCCCAGCATTTT
d_call: NA
v_call: TRBV7-8
clone_size: NA
j_call: TRBJ1-5

cdr3_aa: CASSLNQGYEQYF
cdr3_nt: TGTGCCAGCAGTTTAAACCAGGGGTACGAGCAGTACTTC
d_call: NA
v_call: TRBV28
clone_size: NA
j_call: TRBJ2-7

cdr3_aa: CASSLGTSGRAGETQYF
cdr3_nt: TGTGCCAGCAGCTTGGGGACTAGCGGGAGGGCCGGGGAGACCCAGTACTTC
d_call: TRBD2
v_call: TRBV5-4
clone_size: NA
j_call: TRBJ2-5

cdr3_aa: CASSYPEGVYEQYF
cdr3_nt: TGTGCCAGCAGTTACCCGGAGGGGGTTTACGAGCAGTACTTC
d_call: NA
v_call: TRBV6-5
clone_size: NA
j_call: TRBJ2-7

cdr3_aa: CASRPDRPVGKTQYF
cdr3_nt: TGTGCCAGCAGACCCGACCGTCCGGTGGGAAAGACCCAGTACTTC
d_call: NA
v_call: TRBV27
clone_size: NA
j_call: TRBJ2-5

cdr3_aa: CASSISWVAEKLFF
cdr3_nt: TGTGCCAGTAGTATTTCCTGGGTTGCTGAAAAACTGTTTTTT
d_call: NA
v_call: TRBV19
clone_size: NA
j_call: TRBJ1-4

cdr3_aa: CASSDRGQTEAFF
cdr3_nt: TGTGCCAGCAGCGATCGGGGACAAACTGAAGCTTTCTTT
d_call: NA
v_call: TRBV7-9
clone_size: NA
j_call: TRBJ1-1

cdr3_aa: CASSPGTGDGSYEQYF
cdr3_nt: TGTGCCAGCAGCCCCGGGACAGGGGATGGCTCCTACGAGCAGTACTTC
d_call: TRBD1
v_call: TRBV7-6
clone_size: NA
j_call: TRBJ2-7

cdr3_aa: CASTGGLAAPYEQYF
cdr3_nt: TGTGCCAGCACCGGGGGACTAGCGGCCCCCTACGAGCAGTACTTC
d_call: TRBD2
v_call: TRBV28
clone_size: many
j_call: TRBJ2-7

cdr3_aa: CASSPGIWDTIYF
cdr3_nt: TGTGCCAGCAGCCCAGGAATCTGGGACACCATATATTTT
d_call: NA
v_call: TRBV11-1
clone_size: NA
j_call: TRBJ1-3

cdr3_aa: CASSQDLSGSHSYEQYF
cdr3_nt: TGCGCCAGCAGCCAAGATCTGAGCGGGAGCCACTCCTACGAGCAGTACTTC
d_call: TRBD2
v_call: TRBV4-3
clone_size: NA
j_call: TRBJ2-7

cdr3_aa: CASSPQREGYTDTQYF
cdr3_nt: TGTGCCAGCAGTCCCCAGCGGGAGGGCTACACAGATACGCAGTATTTT
d_call: TRBD2
v_call: TRBV27
clone_size: NA
j_call: TRBJ2-3

cdr3_aa: CASSLRGGANTEAFF
cdr3_nt: TGTGCCAGCAGCTTAAGGGGCGGGGCGAACACTGAAGCTTTCTTT
d_call: NA
v_call: TRBV7-3
clone_size: NA
j_call: TRBJ1-1

cdr3_aa: CSVLLAGGFPEQYF
cdr3_nt: TGCAGCGTTCTTCTAGCGGGAGGTTTTCCCGAGCAGTACTTC
d_call: TRBD2
v_call: TRBV29-1
clone_size: NA
j_call: TRBJ2-7

cdr3_aa: CSVEIRTEAFF
cdr3_nt: TGCAGCGTTGAAATCAGGACTGAAGCTTTCTTT
d_call: NA
v_call: TRBV29-1
clone_size: NA
j_call: TRBJ1-1

cdr3_aa: CASSYASGRSYEQYF
cdr3_nt: TGTGCCAGCAGTTACGCTAGCGGCCGCTCCTACGAGCAGTACTTC
d_call: TRBD2
v_call: TRBV6-6
clone_size: NA
j_call: TRBJ2-7

cdr3_aa: CASSLVPSGQFSYNEQFF
cdr3_nt: TGTGCCAGCAGCTTAGTACCTAGCGGTCAATTCTCCTACAATGAGCAGTTCTTC
d_call: TRBD2
v_call: TRBV5-4
clone_size: NA
j_call: TRBJ2-1

cdr3_aa: CASSRDNTDTQYF
cdr3_nt: TGTGCCAGCAGTCGGGACAACACAGATACGCAGTATTTT
d_call: NA
v_call: TRBV27
clone_size: NA
j_call: TRBJ2-3

cdr3_aa: CASSPATGSYGYTF
cdr3_nt: TGTGCCAGTAGTCCGGCGACAGGGTCCTATGGCTACACCTTC
d_call: TRBD1
v_call: TRBV19
clone_size: NA
j_call: TRBJ1-2

cdr3_aa: CASSFQTGVTSGANVLTF
cdr3_nt: TGTGCCAGCAGTTTTCAGACAGGTGTTACCTCTGGGGCCAACGTCCTGACTTTC
d_call: NA
v_call: TRBV28
clone_size: NA
j_call: TRBJ2-6

cdr3_aa: CASSPGTRTEQYF
cdr3_nt: TGTGCCAGCAGCCCCGGGACACGAACCGAGCAGTACTTC
d_call: NA
v_call: TRBV7-2
clone_size: NA
j_call: TRBJ2-7

cdr3_aa: CAWSEASGSRHEQFF
cdr3_nt: TGTGCCTGGAGTGAGGCTAGCGGGAGTCGGCATGAGCAGTTCTTC
d_call: TRBD2
v_call: TRBV30
clone_size: NA
j_call: TRBJ2-1

cdr3_aa: CASVLAGALAPGELFF
cdr3_nt: TGTGCCAGCGTCCTAGCGGGAGCCCTTGCGCCCGGGGAGCTGTTTTTT
d_call: TRBD2
v_call: TRBV7-8
clone_size: NA
j_call: TRBJ2-2

cdr3_aa: CASSPHETSYEQYF
cdr3_nt: TGCGCCAGCAGCCCCCACGAGACGTCCTACGAGCAGTACTTC
d_call: NA
v_call: TRBV4-1
clone_size: NA
j_call: TRBJ2-7

cdr3_aa: CATGTGDEKLFF
cdr3_nt: TGTGCCACCGGGACAGGGGATGAAAAACTGTTTTTT
d_call: TRBD1
v_call: TRBV6-5
clone_size: once
j_call: TRBJ1-4

cdr3_aa: CASSFLRTGFDSRTDTQYF
cdr3_nt: TGTGCCAGCAGTTTTTTGAGAACAGGGTTTGATTCGAGGACAGATACGCAGTATTTT
d_call: NA
v_call: TRBV27
clone_size: NA
j_call: TRBJ2-3

cdr3_aa: CASSPQGRNQPQHF
cdr3_nt: TGTGCCAGCAGCCCGCAGGGGAGGAATCAGCCCCAGCATTTT
d_call: NA
v_call: TRBV7-2
clone_size: NA
j_call: TRBJ1-5

cdr3_aa: CASSYSLEARSGELFF
cdr3_nt: TGTGCCAGCAGTTACTCCTTAGAAGCCAGGTCCGGGGAGCTGTTTTTT
d_call: NA
v_call: TRBV6-6
clone_size: once
j_call: TRBJ2-2

cdr3_aa: CASSLLASATYTQYF
cdr3_nt: TGTGCCAGCAGTTTATTGGCTAGCGCTACTTATACGCAGTATTTT
d_call: NA
v_call: TRBV28
clone_size: NA
j_call: TRBJ2-3

cdr3_aa: CASSPEQGLANTEAFF
cdr3_nt: TGTGCCAGCAGTCCAGAACAGGGCCTTGCGAACACTGAAGCTTTCTTT
d_call: NA
v_call: TRBV28
clone_size: many
j_call: TRBJ1-1

cdr3_aa: CASSSGLAGYYEQYF
cdr3_nt: TGTGCCAGCAGTTCAGGACTAGCGGGATACTACGAGCAGTACTTC
d_call: TRBD2
v_call: TRBV27
clone_size: NA
j_call: TRBJ2-7